Listed here is a single TCR beta chain. This clonotype has only a few counts. Its specific antigen is unknown. Base qualities are not provided; no much larger clone lies one nucleotide away. The instrument given in TCRdb is Illumina HiSeq 1500. TCRdb's own reprocessing of the public reads used fastp at Q25 and MiXCR and kept productive beta chains. Entries that share a CDR3 protein sequence are merged under the most common genes and DNA. The sample table records about 150,000 distinct CDR3 sequences; roughly a quarter of these occur just once. The ten most abundant clones make up approximately 9.9% of the sample. This record belongs to a study of T cell repertoires in cytomegalovirus infection (dated by TCRdb to between 2018 and 2021). In the study overall: The HLA type of each donor mattered for the analysis, because public TCR beta signatures pointed to carriage of CMV infection along with the matching HLA type.

V is pared back by 3 bases and J by 3 bases, with 11 bases lying between the germline termini. The CDR3 covers 15 residues, taking in both the cysteine and the phenylalanine. CDR3 DNA is the only sequence kept; it has 45 bases, read in frame from the first base. For CDR1 and CDR2, the germline V gene lists SNHLY and FYNNEI. The paper's findings and limits, for the study overall: Carriers of CMV infection plus the relevant HLA type were discriminated by the cumulative frequency of public TCR beta family members in the study cohort and in an independent roughly 350-donor cohort. The ex vivo response was dominated by HLA-C-restricted CMV-specific TCR beta clonotypes, which also provided the single most frequent clonotype in two of eight donors.

The receptor comes from a human donor in good health (CMV status not recorded). Some clones in this sample may be carry-over from other donors' samples. Specimen: PBMCs. The chain is made from TRBV2 and TRBJ1-4; no D gene call is confident. CDR3 loop: CASSDPGFANEKLFF. The sequenced DNA is TGTGCCAGCAGTGATCCGGGGTTCGCTAATGAAAAACTGTTTTTT.